Given below is one T cell receptor (beta chain) in context. The record originates from a study of blood T cell repertoires in COVID-19. As for the study in general: In each case, the material was cDNA or gDNA derived from T cells, B-cell-depleted T cells, or PBMCs.

The data were produced by immunoSEQ multiplex PCR, yet TCRdb's version contains in-frame clones alone and is incomplete. The profile covers about 150,000 clones, with about nine tenths appearing a single time and 3.5% to 4.5% taken by the ten largest. Participants had their cohort set by participant-reported clinical history. It was within 2 weeks before study entry that exposed participants met a COVID-19 case. The CDR3 consists of 13 residues. CDR1 and CDR2 from the germline V gene are SGHTA and FQGNSA. V trimming: 5 bases; J trimming: 4 bases; junction bases outside the gene matches: 3. Sequenced: PBMCs or T cells enriched from blood (not recorded which). J is TRBJ1-2 and V is TRBV7-2, with 8 bases aligning to TRBD1. This TCR was recovered from a woman aged 40 to 50 who had been exposed to COVID-19. The chain's CDR3 is CASSGDRFYGYTF. Here the CDR3 DNA reads TGTGCCAGCAGCGGGGACAGGTTCTATGGCTACACCTTC.